This T cell receptor beta chain was retrieved from a study of blood T cells in healthy people across ages. Study results and caveats: Unsorted PBMCs blocked a conclusive comparison of naive and antigen-experienced cells.

A second PCR, run for roughly 7 to 11 cycles, used a sample-barcoded 5' primer plus a J-beta primer mix. Using its own MiXCR run on the 5' RACE reads, TCRdb lists one record per CDR3 protein. The sample yields over 950,000 distinct CDR3 sequences, around two fifths seen once. The CDR3 consists of 17 residues. V shed 5 bases and J 0 bases; nucleotides not matched to a gene: 9. From germline, CDR1 is SEHNR and CDR2 FQNEAQ (reference sequence). As concerns this clonotype: Its antigen is not known.

Specimen: blood. This TCR was sampled from a man in his late teens or twenties in good health. This sequence joins TRBV7-9 and TRBJ2-3; 9 bases line up with TRBD1. The CDR3 sequence: CASSKKLGTGSTDTQYF. The CDR3 region has the DNA TGTGCCAGCAGCAAGAAGTTGGGGACAGGGAGCACAGATACGCAGTATTTT.